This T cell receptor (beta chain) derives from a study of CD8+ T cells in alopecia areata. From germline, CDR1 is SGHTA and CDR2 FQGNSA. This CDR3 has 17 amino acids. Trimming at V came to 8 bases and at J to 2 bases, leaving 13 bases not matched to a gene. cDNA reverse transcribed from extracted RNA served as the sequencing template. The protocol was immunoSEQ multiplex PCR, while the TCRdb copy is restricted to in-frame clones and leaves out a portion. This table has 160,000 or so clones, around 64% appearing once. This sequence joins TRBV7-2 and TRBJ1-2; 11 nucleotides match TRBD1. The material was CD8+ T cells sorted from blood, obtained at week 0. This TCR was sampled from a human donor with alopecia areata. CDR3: CASGLWTGGSVNYGYTF. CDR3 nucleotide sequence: TGTGCCAGCGGACTATGGACAGGGGGCAGCGTCAACTATGGCTACACCTTC.